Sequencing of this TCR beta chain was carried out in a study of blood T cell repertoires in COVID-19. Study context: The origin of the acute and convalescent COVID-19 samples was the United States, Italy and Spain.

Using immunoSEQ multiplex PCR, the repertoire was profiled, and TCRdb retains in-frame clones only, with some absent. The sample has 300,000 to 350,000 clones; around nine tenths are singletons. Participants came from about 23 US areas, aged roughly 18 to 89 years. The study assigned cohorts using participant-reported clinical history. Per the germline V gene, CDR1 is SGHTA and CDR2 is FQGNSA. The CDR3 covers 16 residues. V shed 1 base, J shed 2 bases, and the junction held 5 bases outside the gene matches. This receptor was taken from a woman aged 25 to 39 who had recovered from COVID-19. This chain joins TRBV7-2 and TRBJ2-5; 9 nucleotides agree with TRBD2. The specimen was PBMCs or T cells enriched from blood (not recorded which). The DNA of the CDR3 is TGTGCCAGCAGCTTAGGGGCGGGAGGGGTACAAGAGACCCAGTACTTC. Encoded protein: CASSLGAGGVQETQYF.